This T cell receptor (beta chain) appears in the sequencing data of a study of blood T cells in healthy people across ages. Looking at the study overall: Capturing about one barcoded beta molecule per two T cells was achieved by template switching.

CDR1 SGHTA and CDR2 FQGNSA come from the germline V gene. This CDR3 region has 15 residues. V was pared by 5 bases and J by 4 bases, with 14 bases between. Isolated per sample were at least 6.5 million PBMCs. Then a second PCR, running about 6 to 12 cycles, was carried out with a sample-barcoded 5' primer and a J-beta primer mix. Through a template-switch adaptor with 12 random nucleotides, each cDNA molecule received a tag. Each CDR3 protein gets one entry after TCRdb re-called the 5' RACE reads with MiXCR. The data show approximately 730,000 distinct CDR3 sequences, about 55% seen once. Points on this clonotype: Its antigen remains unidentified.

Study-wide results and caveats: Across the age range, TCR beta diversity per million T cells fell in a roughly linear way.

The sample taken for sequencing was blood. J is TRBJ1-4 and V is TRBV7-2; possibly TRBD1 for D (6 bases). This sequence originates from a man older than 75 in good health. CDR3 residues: CASSRLAGVNEKLFF. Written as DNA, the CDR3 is TGTGCCAGCAGCCGACTTGCAGGGGTTAATGAAAAACTGTTTTTT.